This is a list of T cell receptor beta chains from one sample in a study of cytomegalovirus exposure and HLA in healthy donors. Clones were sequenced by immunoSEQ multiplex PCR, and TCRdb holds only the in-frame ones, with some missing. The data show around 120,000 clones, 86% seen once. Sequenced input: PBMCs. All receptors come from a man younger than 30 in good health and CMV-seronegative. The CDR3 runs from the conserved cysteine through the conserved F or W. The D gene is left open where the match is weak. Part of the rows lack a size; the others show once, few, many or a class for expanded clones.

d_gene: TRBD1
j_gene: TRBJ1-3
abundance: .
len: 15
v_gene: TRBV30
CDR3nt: TGTGCCTGGAGCGGGGGACAGGGGTCGGGAAACACCATATATTTT
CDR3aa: CAWSGGQGSGNTIYF

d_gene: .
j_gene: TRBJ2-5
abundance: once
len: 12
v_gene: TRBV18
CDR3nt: TGTGCCAGCTCACCGAGGCAGGAGACCCAGTACTTC
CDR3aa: CASSPRQETQYF

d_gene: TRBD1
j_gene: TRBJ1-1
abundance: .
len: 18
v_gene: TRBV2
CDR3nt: TGTGCCAGCAGGCTGGACCACAGGGGACCTTCCATGAACACTGAAGCTTTCTTT
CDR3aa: CASRLDHRGPSMNTEAFF

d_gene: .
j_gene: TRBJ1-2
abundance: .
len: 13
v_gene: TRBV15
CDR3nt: TGTGCCACCAGCACCCGTAGTAGGGGTGGCTACACCTTC
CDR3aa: CATSTRSRGGYTF

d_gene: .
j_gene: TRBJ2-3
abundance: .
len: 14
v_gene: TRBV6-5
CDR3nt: TGTGCCAGCAGCAAAGCGGGTGAGACAGATACGCAGTATTTT
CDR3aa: CASSKAGETDTQYF

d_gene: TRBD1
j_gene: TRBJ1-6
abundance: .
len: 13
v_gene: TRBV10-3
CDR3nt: TGTGCCATCAGTGACCCCGGGACAGGGGTGGGCCACTTT
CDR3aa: CAISDPGTGVGHF

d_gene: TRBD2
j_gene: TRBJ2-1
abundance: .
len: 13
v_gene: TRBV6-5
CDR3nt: TGTGCCAGCAGTAGCGGGAGGGGGAATGAGCAGTTCTTC
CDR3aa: CASSSGRGNEQFF

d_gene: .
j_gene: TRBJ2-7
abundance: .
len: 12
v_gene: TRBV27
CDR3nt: TGTGCCAGCAGTCACGACAGCTACGAGCAGTACTTC
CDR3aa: CASSHDSYEQYF

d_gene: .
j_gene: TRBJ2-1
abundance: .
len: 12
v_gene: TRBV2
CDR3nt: TGTGCCAGCAGTGAACTATACAATGAGCAGTTCTTC
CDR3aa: CASSELYNEQFF

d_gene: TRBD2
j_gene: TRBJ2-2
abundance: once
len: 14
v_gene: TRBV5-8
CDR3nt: TGTGCCTCTGGCGGACTAGCGGGGACCGGGGAGCTGTTTTTT
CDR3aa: CASGGLAGTGELFF

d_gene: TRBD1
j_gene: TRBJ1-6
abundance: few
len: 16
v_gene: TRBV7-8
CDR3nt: TGTGCCAGCAGCTTAGCCCCGACCAGGGGGAGTTCACCCCTCCACTTT
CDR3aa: CASSLAPTRGSSPLHF

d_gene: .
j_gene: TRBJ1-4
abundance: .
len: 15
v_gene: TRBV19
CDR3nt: TGTGCCAGTAGTGACACTGGAGGGCGAAATGAAAAACTGTTTTTT
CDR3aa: CASSDTGGRNEKLFF

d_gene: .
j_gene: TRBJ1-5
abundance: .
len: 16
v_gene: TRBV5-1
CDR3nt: TGCGCCAGCAGCTTGGCTTACGGCAGGGATAATCAGCCCCAGCATTTT
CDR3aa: CASSLAYGRDNQPQHF

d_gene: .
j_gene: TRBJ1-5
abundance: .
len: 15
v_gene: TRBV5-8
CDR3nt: TGTGCCAGCAGCATAAAGCCCCTGGGCAATCAGCCCCAGCATTTT
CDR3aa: CASSIKPLGNQPQHF

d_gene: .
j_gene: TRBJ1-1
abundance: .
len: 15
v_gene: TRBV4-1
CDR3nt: TGCGCCAGCAGCCAATCGTCCCAGGGGCTGGCTGAAGCTTTCTTT
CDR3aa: CASSQSSQGLAEAFF

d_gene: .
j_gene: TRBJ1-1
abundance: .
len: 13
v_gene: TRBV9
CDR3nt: TGTGCCAGCAGCTCTCGGACAGAGACTGAAGCTTTCTTT
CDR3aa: CASSSRTETEAFF

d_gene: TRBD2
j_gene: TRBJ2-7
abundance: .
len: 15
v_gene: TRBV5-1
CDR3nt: TGCGCCAGCAGCTATCAGACTAGCAGATCCTACGAGCAGTACTTC
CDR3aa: CASSYQTSRSYEQYF

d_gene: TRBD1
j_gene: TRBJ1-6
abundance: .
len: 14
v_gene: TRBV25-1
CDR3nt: TGTGCCAGCAGTGAGCAGGGGGGTAATTCACCCCTCCACTTT
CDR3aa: CASSEQGGNSPLHF

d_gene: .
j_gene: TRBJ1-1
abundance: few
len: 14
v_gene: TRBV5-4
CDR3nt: TGTGCCAGCAGCGGACGGACAGATAACACTGAAGCTTTCTTT
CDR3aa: CASSGRTDNTEAFF

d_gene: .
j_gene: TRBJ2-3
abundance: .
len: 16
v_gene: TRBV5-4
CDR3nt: TGTGCCAGCAGCCCTCCGGACAGAGCCGTGACAGATACGCAGTATTTT
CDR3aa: CASSPPDRAVTDTQYF

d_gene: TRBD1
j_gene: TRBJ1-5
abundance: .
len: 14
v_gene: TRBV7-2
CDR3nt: TGTGCCAGCAGCCCGACAGGGGAGAATCAGCCCCAGCATTTT
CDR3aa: CASSPTGENQPQHF

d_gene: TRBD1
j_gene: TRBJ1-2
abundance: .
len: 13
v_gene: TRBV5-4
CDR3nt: TGTGCCAGCAGCTCGACAGGGAACTATGGCTACACCTTC
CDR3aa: CASSSTGNYGYTF

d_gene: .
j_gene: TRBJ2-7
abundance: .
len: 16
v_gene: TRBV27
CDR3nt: TGTGCCAGCAGCCCCCGCTCATTTTCAGGGGTCTACGAGCAGTACTTC
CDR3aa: CASSPRSFSGVYEQYF

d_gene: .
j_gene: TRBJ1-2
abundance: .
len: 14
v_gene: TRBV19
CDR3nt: TGTGCCAGTAGTATAGCAGGTCGCGACTATGGCTACACCTTC
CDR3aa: CASSIAGRDYGYTF

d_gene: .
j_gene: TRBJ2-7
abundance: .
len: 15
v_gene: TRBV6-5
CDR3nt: TGTGCCAGCAGTTACTTACGTGGGGCCGGATACGAGCAGTACTTC
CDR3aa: CASSYLRGAGYEQYF

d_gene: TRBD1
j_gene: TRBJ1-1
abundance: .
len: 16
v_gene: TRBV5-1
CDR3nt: TGCGCCAGCAGCTCCGGACAGGGAATATGGAACACTGAAGCTTTCTTT
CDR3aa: CASSSGQGIWNTEAFF

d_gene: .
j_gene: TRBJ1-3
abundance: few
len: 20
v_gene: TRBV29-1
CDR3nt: TGCAGCGTTGTGGGGGACGGGAGTGGAGCGGACGGCAACTCTGGAAACACCATATATTTT
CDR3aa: CSVVGDGSGADGNSGNTIYF

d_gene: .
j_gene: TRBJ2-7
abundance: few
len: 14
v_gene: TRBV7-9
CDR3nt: TGTGCCAGCAGCTCCCCCCCACGGGTAGCATGGCAGTACTTC
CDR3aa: CASSSPPRVAWQYF

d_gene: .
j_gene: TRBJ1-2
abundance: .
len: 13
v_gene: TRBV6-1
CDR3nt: TGTGCCAGCAGTGAGGGGGGACGGGATGGCTACACCTTC
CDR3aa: CASSEGGRDGYTF

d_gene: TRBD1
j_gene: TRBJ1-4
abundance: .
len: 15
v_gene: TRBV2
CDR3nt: TGTGCCAGCGCCCAGGGGGCAGTTACTAATGAAAAACTGTTTTTT
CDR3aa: CASAQGAVTNEKLFF

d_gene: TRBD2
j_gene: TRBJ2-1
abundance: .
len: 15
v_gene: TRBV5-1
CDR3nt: TGCGCCAGCAGCTTCGGGACTAGCGGAGACAATGAGCAGTTCTTC
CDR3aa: CASSFGTSGDNEQFF